This T cell receptor (beta chain) was obtained from a study of beta chain features in type 1 diabetes (dated by TCRdb to 2017 to 2018). About the study as a whole: Mean age, gender distribution, total cell number and subset yield were not different between patients and healthy donors. Regulatory and stem cell-like memory subsets were obtained from only 8 patients and about 8 healthy donors, while naive and central memory subsets were obtained from all 30 or so donors. The study compared TCRB repertoires of sorted circulating CD4+ T cell subsets between recently diagnosed type 1 diabetes patients and matched healthy donors. A total of around 110,000,000 sorted cells were examined across all samples, and RNA yield correlated strongly with the number of cells per subset. What the study reported, not specific to this receptor: Fewer insertions and more nucleotide deletions at VDJ recombination sites were observed in patients with type 1 diabetes, implying thymic rearrangement abnormalities. Shorter templates might be favored by PCR, yet because patient and control samples were amplified and corrected together, any such skew would affect both groups equally. Naive, central memory and regulatory TCRB repertoires appeared to be more similar among patients than among healthy donors. A moderate but significant shortening of TCRB CDR3 length was observed in type 1 diabetes patients in all four CD4+ subsets. HLA sub-analyses involved small numbers of individuals, so any influence of HLA type on TCRB rearrangement remained unresolved. Because cDNA rather than genomic DNA was sequenced, highly expressing activated cells could have been over-represented, although no difference in activation and CD3 levels was found between groups.

Comments on this clone: The antigen it recognizes is unknown. No base quality information exists; no much larger clone differs at one position. The sample contains more than one DNA sequence encoding this CDR3.

For CDR1 and CDR2, the germline V gene lists KGHSH and LQKENI. The V and J ends are trimmed by 1 base and 5 bases, leaving 11 bases between them. The CDR3 runs 14 amino acids, cysteine and phenylalanine included. Of the read, only the CDR3 DNA is kept; its 42 bases are in frame from base 1. From each donor, a single peripheral blood sample of 100 to 150 mL on average was drawn into heparinised tubes. A BD FACSAria II and a panel including CD45RO, CCR7, CD25, CD127, CD95 and CD27 were used to sort naive, central memory, regulatory and stem cell-like memory CD4+ T cells. A purity above 98% was achieved for all sorted populations. PBMCs were isolated right away by Lymphoprep density gradient centrifugation and were stained directly, without culture. So that batch effects would be minimized, each experiment stained and sorted samples in pairs, pairing one healthy donor with one patient. The High Capacity cDNA Reverse Transcription Kit was used to reverse transcribe all of the isolated RNA, meaning that expressed TCRB transcripts were what got sequenced. Deep immunoSEQ sequencing was applied to naive, central memory and regulatory T cell samples, giving an average of roughly 3.5 million total reads per sample. Sorted cells were lysed in RLT buffer and RNA was extracted with DNase-treated RNeasy Micro or Mini kits, depending on cell number. To prevent cross-contamination, each cell subset was processed individually, whereas patient and healthy donor samples were processed jointly. TCRB sequences were amplified from cDNA with the immunoSEQ multiplex PCR, producing 87-bp fragments spanning the CDR3 region. The amplicons were sequenced using the Illumina HiSeq platform. The paper's data handling went like this. Synthetic template baselines were used to correct PCR bias computationally, reads within Hamming distance 2 were collapsed, and singletons that could not be merged were discarded. By aligning reads against IMGT, V, D and J genes, CDR3 length, and insertions or deletions at six rearrangement sites were assigned. Within each subset, clonotype counts were normalized to sorted cell number, and only after that were true diversity and Gini coefficients computed with the tcR R package. Repertoire sharing was quantified using the overlap coefficient calculated on TCRB nucleotide sequences. Out-of-frame TCRB sequences from naive cells were analyzed as a proxy for the pre-selection repertoire. As stored in TCRdb, this immuneACCESS dataset retains in-frame rearrangements with V and J assigned. A fraction of the clones does not appear; measured against another copy, unresolved V genes explain less than half of the discrepancy, and the remainder lacks a known reason. That table gives V, J and clone size, and the DNA gave D and trimming. This sample comprises hundreds of thousands of clones, 15% to 17% of them detected only once. 0.09% to 0.095% of the sample is taken by the ten largest.

This TCR came from a man aged 18 to 30 in good health. The rearrangement joined TRBV18 to TRBJ1-1, with the identity of the D gene unclear. The sequencing sample was made of naive CD4+ T cells from blood. The cell subset or site label on this specimen signifies: true naive CD4+ T cells. The nucleotides are TGTGCCAGCTCACCACTCCGGGGTGAGACTGAAGCTTTCTTT. This sequence encodes CASSPLRGETEAFF. The reference TRBV18 and TRBJ1-1 proteins fill in what lies around the CDR3, so the full variable domain reads NAGVMQNPRHLVRRRGQEARLRCSPMKGHSHVYWYRQLPEEGLKFMVYLQKENIIDESGMPKERFSAEFPKEGPSILRIQQVVRGDSAAYFCASSPLRGETEAFFGQGTRLTVV.